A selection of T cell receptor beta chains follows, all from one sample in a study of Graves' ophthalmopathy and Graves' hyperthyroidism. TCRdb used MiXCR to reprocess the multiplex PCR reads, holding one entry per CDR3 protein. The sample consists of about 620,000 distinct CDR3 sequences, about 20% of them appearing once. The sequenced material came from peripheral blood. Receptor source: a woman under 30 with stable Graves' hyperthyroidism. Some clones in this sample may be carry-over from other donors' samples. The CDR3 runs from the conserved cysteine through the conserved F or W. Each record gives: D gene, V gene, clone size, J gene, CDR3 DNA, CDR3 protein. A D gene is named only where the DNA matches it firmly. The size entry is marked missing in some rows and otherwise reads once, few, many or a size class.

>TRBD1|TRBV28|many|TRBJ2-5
TGTGCCAGCAGTTTAATGGGACAGGGAGGTTTAGAGACCCAGTACTTC
CASSLMGQGGLETQYF
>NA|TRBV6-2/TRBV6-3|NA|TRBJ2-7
TGTGCCAGCAGTTACCGAGGGCAGGCAGGCCCTCTCTACGAGCAGTACTTC
CASSYRGQAGPLYEQYF
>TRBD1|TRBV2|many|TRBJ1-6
TGTGCCAGCAGCTCTAGGACAGGGATTAGCTCCTATAATTCACCCCTCCACTTT
CASSSRTGISSYNSPLHF
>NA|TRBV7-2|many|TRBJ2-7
TGTGCCAGCAGCTTATGGGGGAGCTCCTACGAGCAGTACTTC
CASSLWGSSYEQYF
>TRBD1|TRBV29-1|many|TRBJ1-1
TGCAGCGTTGAATTCCGAGACAGGGTAGAGGCTTTCTTT
CSVEFRDRVEAFF
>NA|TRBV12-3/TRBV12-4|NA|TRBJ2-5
TGTGCCAGCAGTTTATATTTGAGACCTCGGGGTGACCAAGAGACCCAGTACTTC
CASSLYLRPRGDQETQYF
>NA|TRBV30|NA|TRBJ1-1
TGTGCCTGTTTGACGGTCGAGGACACTGAAGCTTTCTTT
CACLTVEDTEAFF
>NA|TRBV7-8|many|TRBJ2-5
TGTGCCAGCAGCCTCGGGACACGGGGGGCGGAGACCCAGTACTTC
CASSLGTRGAETQYF
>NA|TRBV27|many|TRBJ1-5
TGTGCCAGCAGCCTCCGGGGGGGCCACAATCAGCCCCAGCATTTT
CASSLRGGHNQPQHF
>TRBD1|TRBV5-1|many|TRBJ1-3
TGCGCCAGCAGCGAAAGGGACAGGGCGAGCTCTGGAAACACCATATATTTT
CASSERDRASSGNTIYF
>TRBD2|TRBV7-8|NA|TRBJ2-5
TGTGCCAGCAGCTTAGGGCCCCGTGGGGGGGGTAAACAAGAGACCCAGTACTTC
CASSLGPRGGGKQETQYF
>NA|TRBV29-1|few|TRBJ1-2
TGCAGCGTAAGCGACGGAATTAACTATGGCTACACCTTC
CSVSDGINYGYTF
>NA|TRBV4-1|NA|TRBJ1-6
TGCGCCAGCAGCCAAGCCAGGCTCCAGGGCTCCTATAATTCACCCCTCCACTTT
CASSQARLQGSYNSPLHF
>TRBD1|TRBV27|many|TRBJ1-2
TGTGCCAGCAGAACTCAAAGCCCCGGGACAGGGGGCTGGTCTGAGGGCTACACCTTC
CASRTQSPGTGGWSEGYTF
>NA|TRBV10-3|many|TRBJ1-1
TGTGCCATCAGTGAGTCGCTGGGGTGCGGGAACACTGAAGCTTTCTTT
CAISESLGCGNTEAFF
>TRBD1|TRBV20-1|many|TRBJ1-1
TGCAGTGCTCCCTCGACAGGGGGCGTATCTTTCTTT
CSAPSTGGVSFF
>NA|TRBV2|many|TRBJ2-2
TGTGCCAGCCTGGGGGGCCGCGACAACACCGGGGAGCTGTTTTTT
CASLGGRDNTGELFF
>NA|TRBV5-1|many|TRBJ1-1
TGCGCCAGCAGCGCCCGGGACAAGCACACTGAAGCTTTCTTT
CASSARDKHTEAFF
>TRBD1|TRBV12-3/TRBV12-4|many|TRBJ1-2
TGTGCCAGCAGACCCGACAGGGCCTATGGCTACACCTTC
CASRPDRAYGYTF
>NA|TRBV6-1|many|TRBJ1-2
TGTGCCAGCAGTGAAGAGAGGAAAGGGTATGGCTACACCTTC
CASSEERKGYGYTF
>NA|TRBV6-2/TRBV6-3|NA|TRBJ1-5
TGTGCCAGCAGTTACCCCCGGGAGGGGATTCAGCCCCAGCATTTT
CASSYPREGIQPQHF
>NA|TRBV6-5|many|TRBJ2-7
TGTGCCAGCAGACCCGGGGACGGCTACGAGCAGTACTTC
CASRPGDGYEQYF
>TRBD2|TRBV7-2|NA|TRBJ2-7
TGTGCCAGCAGCCCGACTAGCGCGAGCTCCTACGAGCAGTACTTC
CASSPTSASSYEQYF
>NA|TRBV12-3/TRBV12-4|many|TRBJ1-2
TGTACCAGCAGCCCGGTGGGGGCCAACTATGGCTACACCTTC
CTSSPVGANYGYTF
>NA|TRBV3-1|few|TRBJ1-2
TGTGCCAGCAGCCAAACGACCTATAGCTACACCTTC
CASSQTTYSYTF
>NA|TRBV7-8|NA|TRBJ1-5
TGTGCCAGCAGCTTAGGCAGGGAGCGCCAGCCCCAGCATTTT
CASSLGRERQPQHF
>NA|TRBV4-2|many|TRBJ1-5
TGTGCCAGCAGCCAAGATCGGACGGTGAATCAGCCCCAGCATTTT
CASSQDRTVNQPQHF
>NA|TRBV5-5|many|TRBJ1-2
TGTGCCAGCAGCATTACAGGGAACCCTAACTATGGCTACACCTTC
CASSITGNPNYGYTF
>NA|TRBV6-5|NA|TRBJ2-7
TGTGCCAGCAGTTACTCAAGGGGCGGGACGGGGCAGTACTTC
CASSYSRGGTGQYF
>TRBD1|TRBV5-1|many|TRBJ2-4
TGCGCCAGTTCCTACAGGGGAATCGGGGTGAACATTCAGTACTTC
CASSYRGIGVNIQYF
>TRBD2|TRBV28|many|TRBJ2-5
TGTGCCAGCAGTATATCCGGTGCGGGAGGGTTTCAAGAGACCCAGTACTTC
CASSISGAGGFQETQYF
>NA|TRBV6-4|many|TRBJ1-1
TGTGCCAGCAGTCACCGGGACACCCACACTGAAGCTTTCTTT
CASSHRDTHTEAFF
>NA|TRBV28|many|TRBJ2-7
TGTGCCAGCTTAACTCGGGACAGGGAGGCGGGAGGGCCCTACGAGCAGTACTTC
CASLTRDREAGGPYEQYF
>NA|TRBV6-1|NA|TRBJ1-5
TGTGCCAGCAGTGAATTGGAAACACGCAATCAGCCCCAGCATTTT
CASSELETRNQPQHF
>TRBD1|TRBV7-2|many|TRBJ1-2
TGCGCCAGCAGCTCCCCGAGACAGGGCCTCTATGGCTACACCTTC
CASSSPRQGLYGYTF
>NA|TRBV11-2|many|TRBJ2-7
TGTGCCAGCAGTTTAACCGACAGAACCTACGAGCAGTACTTC
CASSLTDRTYEQYF
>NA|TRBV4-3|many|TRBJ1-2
TGCGCCAGCAGCCAAGTTTACAGGGAAGGAGGCTACACCTTC
CASSQVYREGGYTF
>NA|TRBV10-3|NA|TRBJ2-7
TGTGCCATCAGTGAGTCGCCAGGGTTCTCCTACGAGCAGTACTTC
CAISESPGFSYEQYF
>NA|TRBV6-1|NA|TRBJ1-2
TGTGCCAGCAGTGAAGACGGGACACCGAAACCCTCTAACTATGGCTACACCTTC
CASSEDGTPKPSNYGYTF
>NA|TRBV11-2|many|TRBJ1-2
TGTGCCAGCAGCTTAACGAGAGATGGCTACACCTTC
CASSLTRDGYTF
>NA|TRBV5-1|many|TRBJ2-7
TGCGCCAGCAGCTTAACGACTAGTAAAATGGCTGGGCTGGGCGAGCAGTACTTC
CASSLTTSKMAGLGEQYF
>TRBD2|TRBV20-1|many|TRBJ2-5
TGCAGTGCTAGCTCTAGCGGGGGGGCCGGGGAGACCCAGTACTTC
CSASSSGGAGETQYF
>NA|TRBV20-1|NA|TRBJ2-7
TGCAGCGCCGGCTACGAGCAGTACTTC
CSAGYEQYF
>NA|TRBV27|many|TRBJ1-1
TGTGCCAGCAGTTTAGATGGTCGGGAGGAGACTGAAGCTTTCTTT
CASSLDGREETEAFF
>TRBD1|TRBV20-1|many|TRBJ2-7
TGCAGTGCTACCAAGGACAGGGGAGGCCACGAGCAGTACTTC
CSATKDRGGHEQYF
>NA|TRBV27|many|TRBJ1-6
TGTGCCAGCAGTAGACCGGGACCCGTGGATTCACCCCTCCACTTT
CASSRPGPVDSPLHF
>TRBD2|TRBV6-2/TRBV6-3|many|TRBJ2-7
TGTGCCAGCAGTTCGGGACTAGTAATCTACGAGCAGTACTTC
CASSSGLVIYEQYF
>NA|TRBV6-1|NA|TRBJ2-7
TGTGCCAGCAGTCGGGGACACAGTGTCTACGAGCAGTACTTC
CASSRGHSVYEQYF
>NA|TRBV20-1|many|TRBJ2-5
TGCAGTGCTAGTTTTGGAACCCAAGAGACCCAGTACTTC
CSASFGTQETQYF
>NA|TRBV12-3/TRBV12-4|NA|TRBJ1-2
TGTGCCAGCAGTCCAACAGGTTCCTCAGGCTACACCTTC
CASSPTGSSGYTF
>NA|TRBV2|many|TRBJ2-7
TGTGCCAGCAGTTTGGGACATCCCTACGAGCAGTACTTC
CASSLGHPYEQYF